This T cell receptor beta chain was captured in a study of CD8+CD57+ T cells in acquired aplastic anemia. Overall study: Across the sorted CD4+ and CD8+ cells, DNA amounts averaged roughly 3 ug. Healthy donor CD4+ samples were sequenced to a depth that averaged about 10.8 million reads.

Study-wide results and caveats: In CD8+ cells, Simpson's diversity showed no significant difference between patients and controls. The number of CD8+ CDR3 sequences shared by patients and controls was around 30.

Profiles of TCR beta VDJ and CDR3 were generated from a genomic DNA template. TCRdb reprocessed the reads via MiXCR and lists one record per CDR3 protein. The data show about 220,000 distinct CDR3 sequences, roughly 35% seen once. This CDR3 is built from 14 residues. CDR1 LNHDA and CDR2 SQIVND come from the germline V gene (reference sequence). V was cut by 3 bases and J by 6 bases, with 15 bases left in between. Only a few counts were recorded for this clonotype. The antigen remains undetermined. The J gene is TRBJ2-7, the V gene TRBV19; TRBD2 might be the D (5 bases). The sequenced sample was sorted CD4+, CD8+, or CD8+CD57+ T cells (not recorded which) from PBMCs. The TCR originated in a human donor in good health, serving as a control. This CDR3 reads CASSMRVPLCEQYF. The CDR3 DNA sequence: TGTGCCAGTAGTATGAGGGTTCCCCTCTGCGAGCAGTACTTC.